This is a list of T cell receptor beta chains from one sample in a study of shared clonotypes between healthy human individuals. Some clones are missing from TCRdb's copy, which holds only in-frame ones; the method was immunoSEQ multiplex PCR. The data show millions of clones, about 95% seen once. The sample comprised naive CD8+ T cells sorted from blood. The source of these receptors is a man aged 18 to 30 in good health. Both conserved end residues are part of each CDR3. The D gene is left open where the match is weak. Clone size appears in some rows only: once, few, many, or a class for an expanded clone.

len	d_gene	v_gene	abundance	j_gene	CDR3aa	CDR3nt
17	TRBD2	TRBV5-1	NA	TRBJ2-7	CASSYVSAGGAPYEQYF	TGCGCCAGCAGCTACGTATCGGCGGGAGGTGCCCCCTACGAGCAGTACTTC
13	NA	TRBV5-6	NA	TRBJ2-7	CASSLGDGYEQYF	TGTGCCAGCAGCTTAGGGGACGGCTACGAGCAGTACTTC
16	TRBD2	TRBV5-4	NA	TRBJ2-5	CASSMPLAGGGETQYF	TGTGCCAGCAGCATGCCCCTAGCGGGGGGCGGGGAGACCCAGTACTTC
15	NA	TRBV18	NA	TRBJ2-2	CASSPYDSYTGELFF	TGTGCCAGCTCACCGTACGACAGTTACACCGGGGAGCTGTTTTTT
12	NA	TRBV29-1	NA	TRBJ1-2	CSVSGQNYGYTF	TGCAGCGTTTCGGGGCAAAACTATGGCTACACCTTC
17	TRBD1	TRBV12-5	NA	TRBJ1-5	CASGLATGTENNQPQHF	TGTGCTAGTGGTTTGGCAACCGGGACAGAGAACAATCAGCCCCAGCATTTT
17	TRBD1	TRBV4-1	NA	TRBJ2-7	CASSQVPRQGSTYEQYF	TGCGCCAGCAGCCAGGTCCCCCGACAGGGGTCTACCTACGAGCAGTACTTC
13	NA	TRBV5-5	NA	TRBJ1-2	CASTRGVTYGYTF	TGTGCCAGCACCCGAGGGGTCACCTATGGCTACACCTTC
15	TRBD1	TRBV11-2	NA	TRBJ2-7	CASSLVGGQGSEQYF	TGTGCCAGCAGCTTAGTAGGGGGACAGGGGTCGGAGCAGTACTTC
13	TRBD1	TRBV6-5	NA	TRBJ1-5	CASSLDRDQPQHF	TGTGCCAGCAGTCTGGACAGGGATCAGCCCCAGCATTTT
13	TRBD1	TRBV6-1	once	TRBJ2-7	CASKGQGGYEQYF	TGTGCCAGCAAAGGACAGGGCGGCTACGAGCAGTACTTC